This entry lists 4 T cell receptor beta chains sequenced from one sample in a study of cytomegalovirus exposure and HLA in healthy donors. The PCR made use of 60 Vbeta and 13 Jbeta primers. Sequencing was performed with immunoSEQ multiplex PCR; in TCRdb, only in-frame clones are kept and a portion is missing. The sample lists some 100,000 clones; approximately 80% were seen once. Input material: PBMCs. The receptor set was obtained from a female donor in good health and CMV-seronegative.

The chain carries TRBV5-5 and TRBJ1-2; D remains ambiguous. Per germline, CDR1 SGHKS and CDR2 YYEKEE (reference sequence). This CDR3 is built from 13 residues. Trimming shortened V by 3 bases and J by 4 bases, and 10 bases separated the two germline ends. CDR3 in DNA: TGTGCCAGCAGCTCGGGAGAGAGCTATGGCTACACCTTC. This gives the protein CASSSGESYGYTF.

In this sample, this clone turned up once. This chain links TRBV27 with TRBJ2-5; unclear D gene. CDR1 MNHEY and CDR2 SMNVEV come from the germline V gene (reference sequence). The CDR3 sequence is 13 residues long. The V gene lost 3 bases and the J gene lost 0 bases, with 5 bases spanning the gap. CDR3 in DNA: TGTGCCAGCAGTTTTCTGTACCAAGAGACCCAGTACTTC. Residues: CASSFLYQETQYF.

This clone was observed a few times. The chain combines TRBV5-6 with TRBJ1-2, with D tentatively TRBD1 (6 bases). V gave up 7 bases and J gave up 3 bases, with 10 bases separating them. This CDR3 spans 12 amino acids. Germline V lookup: CDR1 SGHDT, CDR2 YYEEEE. DNA for the CDR3: TGTGCCAGCCAACAGGGCGACTATGGCTACACCTTC. This encodes CASQQGDYGYTF.

This chain joins TRBV9 and TRBJ1-2; no clear D. CDR3 size: 12 residues. The germline V gene has CDR1 SGDLS and CDR2 YYNGEE. Trimming cost V 4 bases and J 1 base, with 5 bases left between them. This chain's CDR3 is CASSPNNYGYTF. DNA of the CDR3: TGTGCCAGCAGCCCCAATAACTATGGCTACACCTTC.